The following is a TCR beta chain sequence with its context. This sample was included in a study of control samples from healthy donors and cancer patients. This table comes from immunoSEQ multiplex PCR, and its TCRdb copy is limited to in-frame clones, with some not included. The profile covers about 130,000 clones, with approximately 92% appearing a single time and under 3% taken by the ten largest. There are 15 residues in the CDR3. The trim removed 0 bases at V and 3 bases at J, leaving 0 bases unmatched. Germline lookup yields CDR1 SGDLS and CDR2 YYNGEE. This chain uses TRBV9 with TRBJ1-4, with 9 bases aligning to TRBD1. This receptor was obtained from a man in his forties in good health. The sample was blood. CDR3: CASSVGQGANEKLFF. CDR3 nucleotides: TGTGCCAGCAGCGTAGGACAGGGGGCTAATGAAAAACTGTTTTTT.